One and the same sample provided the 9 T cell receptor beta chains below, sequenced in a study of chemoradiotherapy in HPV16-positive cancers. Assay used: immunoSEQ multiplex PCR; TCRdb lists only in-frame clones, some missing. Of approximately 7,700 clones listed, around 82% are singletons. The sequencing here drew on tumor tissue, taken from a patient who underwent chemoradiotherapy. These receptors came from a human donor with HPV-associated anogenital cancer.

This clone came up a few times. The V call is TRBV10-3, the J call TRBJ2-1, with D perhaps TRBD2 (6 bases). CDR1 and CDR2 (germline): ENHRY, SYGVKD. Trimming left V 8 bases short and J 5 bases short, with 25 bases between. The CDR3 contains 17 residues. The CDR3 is CAISGTGWDQGDNEQFF. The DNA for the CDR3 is TGTGCCATCTCCGGGACTGGCTGGGACCAAGGCGACAATGAGCAGTTCTTC.

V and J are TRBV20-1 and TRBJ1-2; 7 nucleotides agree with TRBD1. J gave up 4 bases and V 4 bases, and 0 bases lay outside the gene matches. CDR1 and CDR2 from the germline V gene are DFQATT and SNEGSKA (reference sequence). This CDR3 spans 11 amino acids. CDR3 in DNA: TGCAGTGCTAAGGGGGCCTATGGCTACACCTTC. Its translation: CSAKGAYGYTF.

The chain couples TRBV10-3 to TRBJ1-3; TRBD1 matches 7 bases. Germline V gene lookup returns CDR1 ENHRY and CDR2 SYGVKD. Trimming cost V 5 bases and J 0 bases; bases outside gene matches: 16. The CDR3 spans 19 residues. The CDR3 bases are TGTGCCATCAGTTTCAGCCGGGACAGCCTCCTGAGCTCTGGAAACACCATATATTTT. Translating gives CAISFSRDSLLSSGNTIYF.

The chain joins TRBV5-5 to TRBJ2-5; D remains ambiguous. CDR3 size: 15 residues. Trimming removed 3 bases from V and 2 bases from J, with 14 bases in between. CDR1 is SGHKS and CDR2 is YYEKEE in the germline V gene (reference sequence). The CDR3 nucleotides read TGTGCCAGCAGCTCACACGGAAGAGGACAAGAGACCCAGTACTTC. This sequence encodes CASSSHGRGQETQYF.

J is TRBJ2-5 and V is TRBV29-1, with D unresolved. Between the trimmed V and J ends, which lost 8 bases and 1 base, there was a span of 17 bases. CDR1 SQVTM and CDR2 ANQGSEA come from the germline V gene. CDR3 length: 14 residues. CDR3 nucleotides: TGCAGCTTCGGCACAGACGCTTTCCAAGAGACCCAGTACTTC. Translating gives CSFGTDAFQETQYF.

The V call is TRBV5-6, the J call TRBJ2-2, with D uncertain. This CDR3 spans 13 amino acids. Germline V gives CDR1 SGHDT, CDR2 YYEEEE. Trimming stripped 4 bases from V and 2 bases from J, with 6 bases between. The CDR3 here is CASSPPNTGELFF. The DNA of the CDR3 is TGTGCCAGCAGCCCTCCTAACACCGGGGAGCTGTTTTTT.

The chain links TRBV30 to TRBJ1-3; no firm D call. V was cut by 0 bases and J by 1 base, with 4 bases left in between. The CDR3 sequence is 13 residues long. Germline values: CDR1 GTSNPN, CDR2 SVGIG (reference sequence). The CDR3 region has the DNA TGTGCCTGGAGTGTTTGGTCTGGAAACACCATATATTTT. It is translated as CAWSVWSGNTIYF. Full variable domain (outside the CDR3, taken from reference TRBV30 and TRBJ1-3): SQTIHQWPATLVQPVGSPLSLECTVEGTSNPNLYWYRQAAGRGLQLLFYSVGIGQISSEVPQNLSASRPQDRQFILSSKKLLLSDSGFYLCAWSVWSGNTIYFGEGSWLTVV.

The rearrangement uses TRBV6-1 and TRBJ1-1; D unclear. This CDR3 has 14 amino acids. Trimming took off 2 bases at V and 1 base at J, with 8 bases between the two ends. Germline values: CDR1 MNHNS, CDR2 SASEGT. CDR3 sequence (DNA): TGTGCCAGCAGTGAAATCCGGGGGAACACTGAAGCTTTCTTT. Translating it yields CASSEIRGNTEAFF.

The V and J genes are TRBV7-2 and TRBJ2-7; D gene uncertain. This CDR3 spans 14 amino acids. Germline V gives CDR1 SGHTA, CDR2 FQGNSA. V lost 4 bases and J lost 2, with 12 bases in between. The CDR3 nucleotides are TGTGCCAGCAGCTCCGCACCGGGCCCCTACGAGCAGTACTTC. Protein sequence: CASSSAPGPYEQYF.